This entry describes one TCR beta chain. This specimen comes from a study of blood T cells in healthy people across ages. For the second PCR, which ran for about 7 to 11 cycles, a sample-barcoded 5' primer and a J-beta primer mix were used. TCRdb independently ran MiXCR on the 5' RACE reads; one entry per CDR3 protein. The repertoire consists of around 1,800,000 distinct CDR3 sequences, with more than 35% occurring once and the leading ten covering roughly 23%. Germline V gene data show CDR1 as LGHNA and CDR2 as YSLEER. V was shortened by 8 bases and J by 2 bases, with 16 bases between the two germline ends. The CDR3 is made up of 14 amino acids.

The receptor was derived from a human donor in good health. The specimen sequenced was blood. This chain uses TRBV4-3 with TRBJ2-7; the D gene could be TRBD1 or TRBD2 (5 bases each). This CDR3 is CASGAPGDAYEQYF. The CDR3 DNA sequence: TGCGCCAGCGGAGCCCCTGGGGACGCCTACGAGCAGTACTTC.